This T cell receptor (beta chain) comes out of a study of spatial heterogeneity in lung cancer. Whole-study context: Raw-read counts averaged over ten per unique TCR and UMI combination.

This clonotype was seen a few times. TCR cDNA molecules each carried a unique molecular identifier. TCRdb redid the calling of the 5' RACE reads with MiXCR, one entry per CDR3 protein. The sample holds 30,000 to 40,000 distinct CDR3 sequences, approximately 3% seen once. Described time point: sample taken at primary tumor resection. The material was normal lung tissue next to the tumor, obtained at surgery. The receptor's source is a male donor with early-stage non-small cell lung cancer.

CDR3 residues: CSAGEMRVDSPLHF. The CDR3 nucleotides are TGCAGTGCAGGGGAGATGAGGGTGGATTCACCCCTCCACTTT. The rearrangement uses TRBV20-1 and TRBJ1-6; D possibly corresponds to TRBD1 (5 bases). From germline, CDR1 is DFQATT and CDR2 SNEGSKA (reference sequence). This CDR3 is 14 amino acids long. Deletions cut 6 bases from V and 8 bases from J, with 17 bases between.